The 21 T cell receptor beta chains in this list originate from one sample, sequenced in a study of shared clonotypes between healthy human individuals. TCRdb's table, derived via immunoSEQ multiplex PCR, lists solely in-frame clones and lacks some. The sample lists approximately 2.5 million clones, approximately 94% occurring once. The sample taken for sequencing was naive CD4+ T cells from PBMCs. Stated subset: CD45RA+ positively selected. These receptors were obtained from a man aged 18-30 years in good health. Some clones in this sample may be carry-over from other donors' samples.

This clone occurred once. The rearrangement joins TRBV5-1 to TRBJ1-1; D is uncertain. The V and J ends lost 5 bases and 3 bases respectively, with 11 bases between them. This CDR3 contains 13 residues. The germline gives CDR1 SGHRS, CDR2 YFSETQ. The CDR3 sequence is CASRVEGYTEAFF. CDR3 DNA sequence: TGCGCCAGCAGGGTGGAGGGCTACACTGAAGCTTTCTTT.

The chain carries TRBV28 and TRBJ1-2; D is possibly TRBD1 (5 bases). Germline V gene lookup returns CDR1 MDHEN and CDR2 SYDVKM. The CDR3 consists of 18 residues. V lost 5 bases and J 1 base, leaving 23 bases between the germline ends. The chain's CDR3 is CASSSTQWRQRHNYGYTF. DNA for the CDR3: TGTGCCAGCAGTAGCACCCAGTGGAGACAGAGACATAACTATGGCTACACCTTC.

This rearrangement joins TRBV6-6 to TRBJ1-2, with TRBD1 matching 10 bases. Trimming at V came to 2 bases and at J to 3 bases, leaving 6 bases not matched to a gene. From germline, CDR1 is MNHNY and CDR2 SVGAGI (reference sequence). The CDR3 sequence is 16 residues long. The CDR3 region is CASSYTGTGDHYGYTF. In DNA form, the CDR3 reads TGTGCCAGCAGTTACACCGGGACAGGGGATCACTATGGCTACACCTTC.

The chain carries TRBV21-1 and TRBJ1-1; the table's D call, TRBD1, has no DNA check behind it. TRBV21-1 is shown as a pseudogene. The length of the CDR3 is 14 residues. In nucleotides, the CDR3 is TGTGCCAGGGGGACAGGCTCCACCGAGACTGAAGCTTTCTTT. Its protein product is CARGTGSTETEAFF.

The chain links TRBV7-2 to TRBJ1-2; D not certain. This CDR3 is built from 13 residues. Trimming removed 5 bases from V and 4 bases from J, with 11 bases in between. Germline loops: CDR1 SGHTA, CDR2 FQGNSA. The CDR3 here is CASSPSTTYGYTF. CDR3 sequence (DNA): TGTGCCAGCAGCCCGAGCACCACCTATGGCTACACCTTC.

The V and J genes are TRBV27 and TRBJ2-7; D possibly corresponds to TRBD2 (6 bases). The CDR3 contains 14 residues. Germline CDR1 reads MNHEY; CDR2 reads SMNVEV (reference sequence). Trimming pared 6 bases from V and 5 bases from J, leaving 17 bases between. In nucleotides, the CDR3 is TGTGCCAGCAGACGTAGGGAGGCTCTCAACGAGCAGTACTTC. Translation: CASRRREALNEQYF.

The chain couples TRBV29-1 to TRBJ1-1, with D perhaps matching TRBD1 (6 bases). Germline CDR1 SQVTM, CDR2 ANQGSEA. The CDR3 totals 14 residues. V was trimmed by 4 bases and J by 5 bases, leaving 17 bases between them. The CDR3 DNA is TGCAGCGTTGTTTCACAGCTCAGGGGAACTGAAGCTTTCTTT. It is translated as CSVVSQLRGTEAFF.

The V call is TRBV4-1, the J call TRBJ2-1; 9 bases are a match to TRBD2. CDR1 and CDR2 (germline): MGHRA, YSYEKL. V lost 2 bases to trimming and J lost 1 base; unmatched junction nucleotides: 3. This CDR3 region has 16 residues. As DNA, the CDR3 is TGCGCCAGCAGCCAACAGCGGGAGGTATCCTACAATGAGCAGTTCTTC. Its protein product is CASSQQREVSYNEQFF.

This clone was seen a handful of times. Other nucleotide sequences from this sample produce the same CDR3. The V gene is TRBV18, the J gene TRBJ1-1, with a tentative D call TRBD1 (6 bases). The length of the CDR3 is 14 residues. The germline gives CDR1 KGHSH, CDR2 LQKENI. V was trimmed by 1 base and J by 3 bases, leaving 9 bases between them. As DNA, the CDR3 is TGTGCCAGCTCACCACAAGGGGGTGACACTGAAGCTTTCTTT. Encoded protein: CASSPQGGDTEAFF.

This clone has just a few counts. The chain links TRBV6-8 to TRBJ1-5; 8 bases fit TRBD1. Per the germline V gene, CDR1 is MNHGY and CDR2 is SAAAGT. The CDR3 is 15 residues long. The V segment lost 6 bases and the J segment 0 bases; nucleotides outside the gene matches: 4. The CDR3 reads CASSLTGASNQPQHF. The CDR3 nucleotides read TGTGCCAGCAGCCTGACAGGGGCTAGCAATCAGCCCCAGCATTTT.

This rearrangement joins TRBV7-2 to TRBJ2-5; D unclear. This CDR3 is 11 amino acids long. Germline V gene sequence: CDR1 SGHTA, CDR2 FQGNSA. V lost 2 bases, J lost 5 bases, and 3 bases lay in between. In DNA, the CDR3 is TGTGCCAGCAGCTTAATGGAGACCCAGTACTTC. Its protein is CASSLMETQYF. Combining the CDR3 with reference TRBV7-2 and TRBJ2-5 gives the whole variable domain GAGVSQSPSNKVTEKGKDVELRCDPISGHTALYWYRQSLGQGLEFLIYFQGNSAPDKSGLPSDRFSAERTGGSVSTLTIQRTQQEDSAVYLCASSLMETQYFGPGTRLLVL.

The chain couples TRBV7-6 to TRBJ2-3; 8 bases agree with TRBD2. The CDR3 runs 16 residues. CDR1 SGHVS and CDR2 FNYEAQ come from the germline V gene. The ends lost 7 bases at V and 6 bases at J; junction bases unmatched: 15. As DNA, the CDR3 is TGTGCCAGCACCCTCCTGACGGGGGGGGTAGGGGATACGCAGTATTTT. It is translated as CASTLLTGGVGDTQYF.

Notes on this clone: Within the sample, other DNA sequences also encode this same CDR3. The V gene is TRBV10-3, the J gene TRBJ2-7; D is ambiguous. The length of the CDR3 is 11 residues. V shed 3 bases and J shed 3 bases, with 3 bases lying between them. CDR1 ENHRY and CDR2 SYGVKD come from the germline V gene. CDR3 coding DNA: TGTGCCATCAGTGAATACTACGAGCAGTACTTC. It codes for CAISEYYEQYF.

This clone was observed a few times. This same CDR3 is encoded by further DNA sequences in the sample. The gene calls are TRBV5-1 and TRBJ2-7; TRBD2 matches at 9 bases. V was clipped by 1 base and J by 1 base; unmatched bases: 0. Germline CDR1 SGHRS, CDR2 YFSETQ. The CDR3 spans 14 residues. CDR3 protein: CASSLTSGSYEQYF. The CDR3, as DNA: TGCGCCAGCAGCTTGACTAGCGGGTCCTACGAGCAGTACTTC. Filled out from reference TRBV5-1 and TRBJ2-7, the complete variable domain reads KAGVTQTPRYLIKTRGQQVTLSCSPISGHRSVSWYQQTPGQGLQFLFEYFSETQRNKGNFPGRFSGRQFSNSRSEMNVSTLELGDSALYLCASSLTSGSYEQYFGPGTRLTVT.

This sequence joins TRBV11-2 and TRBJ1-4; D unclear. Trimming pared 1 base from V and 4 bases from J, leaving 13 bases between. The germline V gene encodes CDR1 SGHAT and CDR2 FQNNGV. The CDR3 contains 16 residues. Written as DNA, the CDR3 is TGTGCCAGCAGCTTAGTAATAGGGCAACATAATGAAAAACTGTTTTTT. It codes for CASSLVIGQHNEKLFF.

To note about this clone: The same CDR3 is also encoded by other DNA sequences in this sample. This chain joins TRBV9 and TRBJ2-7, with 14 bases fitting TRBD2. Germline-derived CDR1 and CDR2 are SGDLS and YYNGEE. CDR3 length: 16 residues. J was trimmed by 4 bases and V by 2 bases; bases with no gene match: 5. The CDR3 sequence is CASSVTGTSGSYEQYF. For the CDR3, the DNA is TGTGCCAGCAGCGTGACCGGGACTAGCGGGAGTTACGAGCAGTACTTC.

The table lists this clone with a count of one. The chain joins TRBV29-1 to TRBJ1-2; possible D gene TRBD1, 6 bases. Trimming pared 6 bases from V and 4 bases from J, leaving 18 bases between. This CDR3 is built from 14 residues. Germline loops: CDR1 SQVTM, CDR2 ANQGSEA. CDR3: CSVLGGQGSYGYTF. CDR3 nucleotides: TGCAGCGTCCTCGGGGGGCAGGGCAGCTATGGCTACACCTTC.

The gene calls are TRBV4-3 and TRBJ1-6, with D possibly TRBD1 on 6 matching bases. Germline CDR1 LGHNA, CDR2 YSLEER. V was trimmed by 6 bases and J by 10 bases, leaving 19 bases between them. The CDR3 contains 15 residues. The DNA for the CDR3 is TGCGCCAGCAGACATGAGCAGGGGCGCCTCTCACCCCTCCACTTT. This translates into CASRHEQGRLSPLHF.

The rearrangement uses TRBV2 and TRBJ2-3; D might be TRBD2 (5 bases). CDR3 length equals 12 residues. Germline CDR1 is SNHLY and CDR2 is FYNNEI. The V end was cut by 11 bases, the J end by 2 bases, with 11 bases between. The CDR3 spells CAGAANTDTQYF. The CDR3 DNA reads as TGTGCCGGAGCGGCTAACACAGATACGCAGTATTTT.

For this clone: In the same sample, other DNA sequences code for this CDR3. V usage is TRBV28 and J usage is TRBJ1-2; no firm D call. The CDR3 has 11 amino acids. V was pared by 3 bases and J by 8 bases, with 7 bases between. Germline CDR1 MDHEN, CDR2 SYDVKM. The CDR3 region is CASSFGGGYTF. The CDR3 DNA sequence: TGTGCCAGCAGTTTTGGCGGCGGCTACACCTTC.

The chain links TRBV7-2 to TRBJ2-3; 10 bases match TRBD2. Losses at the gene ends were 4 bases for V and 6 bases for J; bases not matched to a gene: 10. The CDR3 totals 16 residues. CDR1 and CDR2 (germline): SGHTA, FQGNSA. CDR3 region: CASSSGLAQTGDTQYF. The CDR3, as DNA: TGTGCCAGCAGCTCGGGACTAGCGCAAACGGGGGATACGCAGTATTTT.